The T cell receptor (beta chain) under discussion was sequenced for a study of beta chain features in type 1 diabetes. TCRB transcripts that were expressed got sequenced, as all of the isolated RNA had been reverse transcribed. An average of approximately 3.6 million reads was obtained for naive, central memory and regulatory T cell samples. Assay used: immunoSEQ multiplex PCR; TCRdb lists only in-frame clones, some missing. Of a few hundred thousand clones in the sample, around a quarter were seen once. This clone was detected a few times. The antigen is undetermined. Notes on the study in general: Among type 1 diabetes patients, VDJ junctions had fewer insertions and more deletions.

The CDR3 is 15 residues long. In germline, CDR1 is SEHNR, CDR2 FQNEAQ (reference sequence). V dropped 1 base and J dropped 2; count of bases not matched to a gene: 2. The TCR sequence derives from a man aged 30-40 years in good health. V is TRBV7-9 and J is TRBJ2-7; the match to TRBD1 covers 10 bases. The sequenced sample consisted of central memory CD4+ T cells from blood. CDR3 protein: CASSLVGQGAYEQYF. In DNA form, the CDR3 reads TGTGCCAGCAGCTTAGTAGGACAGGGGGCCTACGAGCAGTACTTC.